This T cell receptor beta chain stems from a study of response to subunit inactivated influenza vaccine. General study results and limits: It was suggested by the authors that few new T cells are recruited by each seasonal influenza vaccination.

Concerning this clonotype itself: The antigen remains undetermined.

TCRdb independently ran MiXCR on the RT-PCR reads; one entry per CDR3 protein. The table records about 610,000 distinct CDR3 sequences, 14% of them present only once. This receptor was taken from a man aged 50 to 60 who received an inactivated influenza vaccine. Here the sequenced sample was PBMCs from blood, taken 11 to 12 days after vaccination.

CDR3 loop: CASSMRQGLSGANVLTF. As DNA, the CDR3 is TGTGCCAGTAGTATGCGCCAGGGCCTCTCTGGGGCCAACGTCCTGACTTTC. This chain links TRBV19 with TRBJ2-6; D possibly corresponds to TRBD1 (5 bases). The CDR3 contains 17 residues. Germline V CDR1 and CDR2: LNHDA, SQIVND (reference sequence). Trimming stripped 3 bases from V and 0 bases from J, with 12 bases between. The full variable domain, in which reference TRBV19 and TRBJ2-6 provide the parts outside the CDR3, is DGGITQSPKYLFRKEGQNVTLSCEQNLNHDAMYWYRQDPGQGLRLIYYSQIVNDFQKGDIAEGYSVSREKKESFPLTVTSAQKNPTAFYLCASSMRQGLSGANVLTFGAGSRLTVL.